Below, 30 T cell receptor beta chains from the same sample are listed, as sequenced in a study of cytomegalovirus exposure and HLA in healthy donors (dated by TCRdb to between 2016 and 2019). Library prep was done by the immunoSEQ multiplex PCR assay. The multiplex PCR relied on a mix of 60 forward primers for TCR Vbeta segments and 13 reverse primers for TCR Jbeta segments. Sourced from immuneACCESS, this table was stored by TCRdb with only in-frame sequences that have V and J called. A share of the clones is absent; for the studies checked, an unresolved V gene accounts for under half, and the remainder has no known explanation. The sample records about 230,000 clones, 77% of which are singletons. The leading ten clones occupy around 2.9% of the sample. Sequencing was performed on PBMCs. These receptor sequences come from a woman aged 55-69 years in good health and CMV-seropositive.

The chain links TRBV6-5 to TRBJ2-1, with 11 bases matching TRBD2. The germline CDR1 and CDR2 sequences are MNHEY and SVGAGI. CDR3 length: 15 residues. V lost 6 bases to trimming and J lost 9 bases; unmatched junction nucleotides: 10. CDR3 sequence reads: CASSSPGTSGFEQFF. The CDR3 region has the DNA TGTGCCAGCAGCTCGCCCGGGACTAGCGGATTTGAGCAGTTCTTC.

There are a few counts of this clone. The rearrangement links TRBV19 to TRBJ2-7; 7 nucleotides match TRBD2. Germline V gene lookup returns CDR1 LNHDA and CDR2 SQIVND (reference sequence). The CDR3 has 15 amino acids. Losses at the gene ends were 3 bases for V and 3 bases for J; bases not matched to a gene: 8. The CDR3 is CASSIVSGTHYEQYF. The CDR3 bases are TGTGCCAGTAGTATCGTGAGCGGGACCCACTACGAGCAGTACTTC.

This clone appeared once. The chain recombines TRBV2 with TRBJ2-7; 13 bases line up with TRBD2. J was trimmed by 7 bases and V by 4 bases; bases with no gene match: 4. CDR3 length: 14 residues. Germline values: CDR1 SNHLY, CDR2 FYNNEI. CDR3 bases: TGTGCCAGCAGTGTAACTAGCGGGAGGGTTGAGCAGTACTTC. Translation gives CASSVTSGRVEQYF.

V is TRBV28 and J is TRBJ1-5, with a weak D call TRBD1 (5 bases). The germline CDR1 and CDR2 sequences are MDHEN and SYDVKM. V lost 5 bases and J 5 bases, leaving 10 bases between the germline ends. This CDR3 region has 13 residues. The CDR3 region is CASSPPGDQPQHF. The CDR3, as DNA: TGTGCCAGCAGTCCGCCGGGGGATCAGCCCCAGCATTTT.

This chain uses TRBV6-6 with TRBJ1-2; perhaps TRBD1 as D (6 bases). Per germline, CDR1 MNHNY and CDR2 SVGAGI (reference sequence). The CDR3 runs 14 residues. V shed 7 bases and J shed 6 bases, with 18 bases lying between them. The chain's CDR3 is CASNIQGGVHGYTF. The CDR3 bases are TGTGCCAGCAATATACAGGGTGGGGTTCATGGCTACACCTTC.

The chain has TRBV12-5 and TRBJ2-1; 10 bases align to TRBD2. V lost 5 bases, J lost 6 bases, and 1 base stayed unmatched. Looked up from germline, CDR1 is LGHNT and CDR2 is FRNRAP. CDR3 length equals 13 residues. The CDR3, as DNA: TGTGCTAGTGGTCTAGCGGGAGTCAATGAGCAGTTCTTC. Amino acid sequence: CASGLAGVNEQFF. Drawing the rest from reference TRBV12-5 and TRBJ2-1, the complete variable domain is DARVTQTPRHKVTEMGQEVTMRCQPILGHNTVFWYRQTMMQGLELLAYFRNRAPLDDSGMPKDRFSAEMPDATLATLKIQPSEPRDSAVYFCASGLAGVNEQFFGPGTRLTVL.

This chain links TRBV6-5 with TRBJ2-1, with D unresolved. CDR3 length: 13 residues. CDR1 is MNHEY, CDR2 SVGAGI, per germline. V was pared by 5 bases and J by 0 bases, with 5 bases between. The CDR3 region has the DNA TGTGCCAGCAGTGATAGCTCCTACAATGAGCAGTTCTTC. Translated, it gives CASSDSSYNEQFF.

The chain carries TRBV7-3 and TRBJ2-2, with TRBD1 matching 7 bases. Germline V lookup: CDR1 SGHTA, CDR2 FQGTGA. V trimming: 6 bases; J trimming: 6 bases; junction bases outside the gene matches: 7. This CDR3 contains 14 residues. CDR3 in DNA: TGTGCCAGCAGACCTACAGGGGCGGCCGGGGAGCTGTTTTTT. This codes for CASRPTGAAGELFF.

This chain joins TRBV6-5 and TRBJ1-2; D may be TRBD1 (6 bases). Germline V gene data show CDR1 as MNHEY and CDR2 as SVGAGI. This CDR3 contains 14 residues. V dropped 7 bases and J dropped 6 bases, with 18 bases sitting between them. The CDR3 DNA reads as TGTGCCAGCAATATACAGGGTGGGGTTCATGGCTACACCTTC. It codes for CASNIQGGVHGYTF.

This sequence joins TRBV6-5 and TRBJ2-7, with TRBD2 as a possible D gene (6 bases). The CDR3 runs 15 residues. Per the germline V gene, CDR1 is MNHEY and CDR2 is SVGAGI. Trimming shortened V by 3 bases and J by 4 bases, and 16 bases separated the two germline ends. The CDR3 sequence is CASSYSGGAGYEQYF. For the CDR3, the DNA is TGTGCCAGCAGTTATTCGGGCGGGGCGGGATACGAGCAGTACTTC.

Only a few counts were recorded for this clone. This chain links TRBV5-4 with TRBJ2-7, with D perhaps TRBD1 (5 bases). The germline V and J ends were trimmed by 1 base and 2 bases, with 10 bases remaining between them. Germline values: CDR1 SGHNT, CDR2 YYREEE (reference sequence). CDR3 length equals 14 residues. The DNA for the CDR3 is TGTGCCAGCAGCTTGTTCAGCAGGGCCTACGAGCAGTACTTC. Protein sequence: CASSLFSRAYEQYF.

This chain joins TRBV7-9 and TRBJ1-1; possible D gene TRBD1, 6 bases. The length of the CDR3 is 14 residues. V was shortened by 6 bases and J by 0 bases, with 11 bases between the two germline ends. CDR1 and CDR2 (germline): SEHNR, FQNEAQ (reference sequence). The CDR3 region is CASRGQMLNTEAFF. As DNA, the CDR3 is TGTGCCAGCAGAGGACAGATGCTGAACACTGAAGCTTTCTTT.

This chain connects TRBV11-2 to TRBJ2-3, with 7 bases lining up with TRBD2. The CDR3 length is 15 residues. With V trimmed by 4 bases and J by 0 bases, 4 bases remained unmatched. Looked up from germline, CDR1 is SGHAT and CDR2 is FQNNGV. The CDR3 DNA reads TGTGCCAGCAGCTCGGGACTAACTAGCACAGATACGCAGTATTTT. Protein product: CASSSGLTSTDTQYF.

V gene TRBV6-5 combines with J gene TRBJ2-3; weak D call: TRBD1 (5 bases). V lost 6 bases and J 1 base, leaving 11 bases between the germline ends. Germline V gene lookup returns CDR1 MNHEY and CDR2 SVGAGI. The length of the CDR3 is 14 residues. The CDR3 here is CASSRTGRTDTQYF. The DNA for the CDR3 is TGTGCCAGCAGCCGAACAGGCCGCACAGATACGCAGTATTTT.

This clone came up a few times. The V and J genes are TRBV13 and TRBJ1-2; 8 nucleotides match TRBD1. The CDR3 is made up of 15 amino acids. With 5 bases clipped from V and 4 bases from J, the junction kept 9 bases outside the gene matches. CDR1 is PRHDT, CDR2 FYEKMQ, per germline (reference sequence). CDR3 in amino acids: CASSQLDRAPYGYTF. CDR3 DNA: TGTGCCAGCAGCCAACTGGACAGGGCCCCCTATGGCTACACCTTC.

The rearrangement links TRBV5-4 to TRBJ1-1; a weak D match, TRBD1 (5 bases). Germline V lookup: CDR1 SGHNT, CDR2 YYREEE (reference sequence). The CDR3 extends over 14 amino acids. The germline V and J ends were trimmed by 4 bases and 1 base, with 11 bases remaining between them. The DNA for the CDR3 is TGTGCCAGCAGCATCGACAGTTCGAACACTGAAGCTTTCTTT. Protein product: CASSIDSSNTEAFF.

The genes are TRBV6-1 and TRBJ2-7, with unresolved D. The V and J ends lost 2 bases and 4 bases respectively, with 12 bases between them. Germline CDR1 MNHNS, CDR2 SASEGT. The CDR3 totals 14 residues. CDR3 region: CASSEHGQKYEQYF. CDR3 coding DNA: TGTGCCAGCAGTGAACATGGCCAGAAATACGAGCAGTACTTC.

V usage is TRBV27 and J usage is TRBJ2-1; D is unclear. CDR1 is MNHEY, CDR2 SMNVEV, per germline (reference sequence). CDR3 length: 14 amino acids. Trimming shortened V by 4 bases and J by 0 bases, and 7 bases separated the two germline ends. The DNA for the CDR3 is TGTGCCAGCAGTTCTACTCCCTCCTACAATGAGCAGTTCTTC. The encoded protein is CASSSTPSYNEQFF.

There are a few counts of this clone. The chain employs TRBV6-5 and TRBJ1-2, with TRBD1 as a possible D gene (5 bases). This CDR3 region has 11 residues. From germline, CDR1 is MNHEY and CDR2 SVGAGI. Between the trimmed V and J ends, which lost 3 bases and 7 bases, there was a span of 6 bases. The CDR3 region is CASSYQGGYTF. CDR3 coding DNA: TGTGCCAGCAGTTATCAGGGTGGCTACACCTTC.

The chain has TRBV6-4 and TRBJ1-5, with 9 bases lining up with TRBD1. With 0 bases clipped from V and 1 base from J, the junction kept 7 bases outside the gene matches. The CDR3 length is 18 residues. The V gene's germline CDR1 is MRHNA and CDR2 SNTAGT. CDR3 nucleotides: TGTGCCAGCAGTGACTCTTTGTGGGACAGGGAGAGCAATCAGCCCCAGCATTTT. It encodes CASSDSLWDRESNQPQHF.

CDR3 sequence (DNA): TGTGCCAGTAAAGCGGGGTCTAGCACAGATACGCAGTATTTT. Translating it yields CASKAGSSTDTQYF. The rearrangement uses TRBV19 and TRBJ2-3; 7 nucleotides agree with TRBD2. Germline V lookup: CDR1 LNHDA, CDR2 SQIVND (reference sequence). The J segment lost 0 bases and the V segment lost 7 bases, leaving 4 bases of the junction unmatched. The CDR3 is 14 amino acids. The complete variable domain, with remaining parts taken from reference TRBV19 and TRBJ2-3, reads DGGITQSPKYLFRKEGQNVTLSCEQNLNHDAMYWYRQDPGQGLRLIYYSQIVNDFQKGDIAEGYSVSREKKESFPLTVTSAQKNPTAFYLCASKAGSSTDTQYFGPGTRLTVL.

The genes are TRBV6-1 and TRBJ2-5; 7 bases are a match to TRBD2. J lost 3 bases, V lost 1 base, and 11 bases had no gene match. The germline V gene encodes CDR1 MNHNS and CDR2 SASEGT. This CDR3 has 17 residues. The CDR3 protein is CASSEGAASGFEETQYF. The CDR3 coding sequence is TGTGCCAGCAGTGAAGGGGCGGCTAGCGGCTTCGAAGAGACCCAGTACTTC.

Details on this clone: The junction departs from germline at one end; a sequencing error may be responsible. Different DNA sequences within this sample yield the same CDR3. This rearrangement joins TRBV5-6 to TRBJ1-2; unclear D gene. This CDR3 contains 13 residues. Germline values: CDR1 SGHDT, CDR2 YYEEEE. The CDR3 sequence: CASSFTGSYGYTF. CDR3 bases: TGTGCCAGCAGCTTTACGGGTTCCTATGGCTACACCTTT.

In DNA form, the CDR3 reads TGTGCCAGCAGCTCGGAGGGGGGGGGCGGTGAAAAACTGTTTTTT. Translated: CASSSEGGGGEKLFF. V and J are TRBV7-9 and TRBJ1-4; weak D call: TRBD1 (6 bases). The germline V gene has CDR1 SEHNR and CDR2 FQNEAQ (reference sequence). The CDR3 is made up of 15 amino acids. Trimming removed 4 bases from V and 7 bases from J, with 16 bases in between.

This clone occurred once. CDR3 in DNA: TGTGCCAGCAGCTTCGCGGGGATGGGCACTGAAGCTTTCTTT. It encodes CASSFAGMGTEAFF. The chain has TRBV7-9 and TRBJ1-1, with D unresolved. Trimming removed 3 bases from V and 4 bases from J, with 12 bases in between. The CDR3 spans 14 residues. Germline lookup yields CDR1 SEHNR and CDR2 FQNEAQ (reference sequence). The entire variable domain, with the rest obtained from reference TRBV7-9 and TRBJ1-1, is as follows: DTGVSQNPRHKITKRGQNVTFRCDPISEHNRLYWYRQTLGQGPEFLTYFQNEAQLEKSRLLSDRFSAERPKGSFSTLEIQRTEQGDSAMYLCASSFAGMGTEAFFGQGTRLTVV.

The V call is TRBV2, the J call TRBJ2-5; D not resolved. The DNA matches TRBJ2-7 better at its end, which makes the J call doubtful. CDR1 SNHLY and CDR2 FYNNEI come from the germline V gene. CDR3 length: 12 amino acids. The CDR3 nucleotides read TGTGCCAGCAGTGACGCCGACTACGAGCAGTACTTC. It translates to CASSDADYEQYF.

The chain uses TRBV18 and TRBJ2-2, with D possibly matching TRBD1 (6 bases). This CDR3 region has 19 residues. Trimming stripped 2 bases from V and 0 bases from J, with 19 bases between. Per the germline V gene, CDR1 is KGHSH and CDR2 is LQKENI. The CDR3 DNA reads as TGTGCCAGCTCACCATTCCCCAAGACAGGAGATACGAACACCGGGGAGCTGTTTTTT. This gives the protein CASSPFPKTGDTNTGELFF.

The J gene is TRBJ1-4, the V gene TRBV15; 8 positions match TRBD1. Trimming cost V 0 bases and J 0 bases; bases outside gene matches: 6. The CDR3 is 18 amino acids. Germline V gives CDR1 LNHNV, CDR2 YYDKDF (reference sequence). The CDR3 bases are TGTGCCACCAGCAGAGACCCCAACAGGGGGACAACTAATGAAAAACTGTTTTTT. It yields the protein CATSRDPNRGTTNEKLFF.

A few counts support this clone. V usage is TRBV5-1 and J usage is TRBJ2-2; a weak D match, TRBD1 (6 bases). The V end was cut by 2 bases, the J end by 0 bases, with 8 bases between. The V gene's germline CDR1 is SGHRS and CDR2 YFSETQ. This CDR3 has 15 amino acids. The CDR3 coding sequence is TGCGCCAGCAGCTTCGGACAGCCGAACACCGGGGAGCTGTTTTTT. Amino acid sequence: CASSFGQPNTGELFF.

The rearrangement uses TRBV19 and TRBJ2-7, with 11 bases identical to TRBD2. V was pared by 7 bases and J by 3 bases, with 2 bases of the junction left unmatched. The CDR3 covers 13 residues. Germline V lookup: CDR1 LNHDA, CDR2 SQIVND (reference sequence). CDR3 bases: TGTGCCAGTACAACTAGCGGGAGCTACGAGCAGTACTTC. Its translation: CASTTSGSYEQYF.